These 3 T cell receptor beta chains share one sample of origin, sequenced in a study of cytomegalovirus exposure and HLA in healthy donors. PCR amplification relied on 60 Vbeta primers (plus 13 Jbeta primers). Using immunoSEQ multiplex PCR, the repertoire was profiled, and TCRdb retains in-frame clones only, with some absent. The table includes about 100,000 clones, roughly 80% detected once. Sequencing input: PBMCs. These receptors all come from a woman aged 60 to 75 in good health and CMV-seronegative.

The rearrangement links TRBV21-1 to TRBJ2-3; TRBD2, the table's D call, lacks a check against the DNA. TRBV21-1 is shown as a pseudogene. This CDR3 comprises 13 residues. The CDR3 sequence: CARREGCTDTQYF. In DNA form, the CDR3 reads TGTGCCAGGAGGGAGGGATGCACAGATACGCAGTATTTT.

This clone was detected only a few times. J is TRBJ1-6 and V is TRBV11-2; no reliable D call. CDR3 length: 13 amino acids. The germline CDR1 and CDR2 sequences are SGHAT and FQNNGV. The V and J ends lost 1 base and 10 bases respectively, with 8 bases between them. The CDR3, as DNA: TGTGCCAGCAGCTTAGGTGCGGGCTCACCCCTCCACTTT. Translated: CASSLGAGSPLHF.

The V gene is TRBV2, the J gene TRBJ2-5, with 14 nucleotides matching TRBD2. CDR3 length: 14 residues. The trim removed 6 bases at V and 5 bases at J, leaving 2 bases unmatched. Per germline, CDR1 SNHLY and CDR2 FYNNEI. This CDR3 reads CASRGLAGEETQYF. The CDR3, as DNA: TGTGCCAGCAGGGGACTAGCGGGAGAGGAGACCCAGTACTTC.